This T cell receptor (beta chain) is from a study of blood T cell repertoires in COVID-19. The V gene's germline CDR1 is MDHEN and CDR2 SYDVKM. This CDR3 is 18 amino acids long. V gave up 4 bases and J gave up 0 bases; unmatched junction bases: 9. Using immunoSEQ multiplex PCR, the repertoire was profiled, and TCRdb retains in-frame clones only, with some absent. The sample holds 210,000 or so clones, about 92% seen once. The clonotype originates from a man aged 30 to 39 with acute or convalescent COVID-19. The sample was peripheral blood. The chain joins TRBV28 to TRBJ1-5; 10 bases line up with TRBD1. The CDR3 here is CASSSTGQGFYSNQPQHF. Written as DNA, the CDR3 is TGTGCCAGCAGTTCAACGGGACAGGGGTTTTATAGCAATCAGCCCCAGCATTTT.